This record concerns one TCR beta chain sequence. The antigen is undetermined. Three nested ARM-PCR rounds with V-beta and C-beta primers built TCRB libraries. A C-beta primer primed TCRB cDNA from approximately 0.5 ug RNA. One entry per CDR3 protein, called by TCRdb with MiXCR from the multiplex PCR reads. This sample has fewer than 15,000 distinct CDR3 sequences, with 60% to 65% found just once. This sample was taken from a study of tumor-infiltrating lymphocytes in glioblastoma multiforme. Broader study findings: T cells were not sorted into functional subsets. Unequal TCR RNA per T cell might skew measured clone sizes.

J gave up 5 bases and V 5 bases, and 7 bases lay outside the gene matches. Per germline, CDR1 MDHEN and CDR2 SYDVKM. The CDR3 is 15 amino acids. Input material: brain tumor tissue. The receptor was derived from a male donor with glioblastoma. The chain couples TRBV28 to TRBJ2-1, with 9 bases identical to TRBD1. The CDR3 sequence: CASSTPGTGNNEQFF. In nucleotides, the CDR3 is TGTGCCAGCAGTACACCCGGGACAGGGAACAATGAGCAGTTCTTC.